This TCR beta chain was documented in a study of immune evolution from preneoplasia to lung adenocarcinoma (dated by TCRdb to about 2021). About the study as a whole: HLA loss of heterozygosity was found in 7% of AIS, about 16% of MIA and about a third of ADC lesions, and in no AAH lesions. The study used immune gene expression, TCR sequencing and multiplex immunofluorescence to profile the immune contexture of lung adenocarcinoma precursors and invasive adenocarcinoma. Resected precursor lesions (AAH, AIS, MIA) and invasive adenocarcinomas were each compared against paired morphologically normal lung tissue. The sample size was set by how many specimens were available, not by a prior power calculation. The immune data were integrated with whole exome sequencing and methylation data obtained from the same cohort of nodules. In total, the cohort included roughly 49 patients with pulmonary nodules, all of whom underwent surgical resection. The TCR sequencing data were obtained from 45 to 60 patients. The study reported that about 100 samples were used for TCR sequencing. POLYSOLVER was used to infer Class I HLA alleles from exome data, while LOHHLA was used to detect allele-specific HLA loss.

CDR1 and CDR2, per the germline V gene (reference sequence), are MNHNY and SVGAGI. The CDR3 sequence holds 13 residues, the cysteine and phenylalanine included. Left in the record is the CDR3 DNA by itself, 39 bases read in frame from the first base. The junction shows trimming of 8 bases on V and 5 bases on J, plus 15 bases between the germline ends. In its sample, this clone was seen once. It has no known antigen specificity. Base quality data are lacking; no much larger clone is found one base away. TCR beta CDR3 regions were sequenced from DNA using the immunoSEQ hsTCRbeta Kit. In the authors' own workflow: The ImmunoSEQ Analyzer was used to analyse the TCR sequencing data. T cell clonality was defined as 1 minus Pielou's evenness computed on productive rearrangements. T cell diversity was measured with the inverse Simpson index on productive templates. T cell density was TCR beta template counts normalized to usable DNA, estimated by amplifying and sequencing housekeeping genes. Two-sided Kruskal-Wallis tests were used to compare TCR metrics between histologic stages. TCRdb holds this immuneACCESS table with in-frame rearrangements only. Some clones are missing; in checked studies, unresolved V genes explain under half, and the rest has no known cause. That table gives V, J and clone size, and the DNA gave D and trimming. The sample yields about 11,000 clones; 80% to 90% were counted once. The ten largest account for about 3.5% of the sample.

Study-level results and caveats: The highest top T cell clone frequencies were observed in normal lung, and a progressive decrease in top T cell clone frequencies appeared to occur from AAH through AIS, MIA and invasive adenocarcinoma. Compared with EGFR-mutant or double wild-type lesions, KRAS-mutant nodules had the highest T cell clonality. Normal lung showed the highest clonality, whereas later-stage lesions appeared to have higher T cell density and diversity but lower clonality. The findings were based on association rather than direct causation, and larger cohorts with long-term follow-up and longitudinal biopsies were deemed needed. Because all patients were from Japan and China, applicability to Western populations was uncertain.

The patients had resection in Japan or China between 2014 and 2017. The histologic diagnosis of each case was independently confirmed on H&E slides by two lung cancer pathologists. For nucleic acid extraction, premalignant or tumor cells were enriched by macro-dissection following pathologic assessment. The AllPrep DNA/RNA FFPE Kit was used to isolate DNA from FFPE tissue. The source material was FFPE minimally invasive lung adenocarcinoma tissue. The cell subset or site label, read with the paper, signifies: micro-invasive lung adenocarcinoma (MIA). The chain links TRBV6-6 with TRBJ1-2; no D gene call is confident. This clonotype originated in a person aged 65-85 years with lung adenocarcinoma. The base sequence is TGTGCCAGCCCCCAAGCGGGTGAGTATGGCTACACCTTC. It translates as CASPQAGEYGYTF.